The T cell receptor beta chain described here comes from a study of CD8+ T cells in alopecia areata. Study-wide context: A regimen of oral tofacitinib, 5 to 10 mg twice daily, was given to treated patients.

Between the trimmed V and J ends, which lost 0 bases and 8 bases, there was a span of 10 bases. The CDR3 sequence is 13 residues long. From germline, CDR1 is MNHEY and CDR2 SVGAGI. As to treatment: oral pan-JAK inhibitor, 5-10 mg twice daily. After isolation, RNA underwent reverse transcription to generate cDNA as the sequencing template. Clones were sequenced by immunoSEQ multiplex PCR, and TCRdb holds only the in-frame ones, with some missing. The data show around 170,000 clones, 40% to 55% seen once. The sequences come from CD8+ T cells sorted from blood, collected around week 54, from a patient treated with tofacitinib. The chain joins TRBV6-5 to TRBJ1-1, with D perhaps TRBD1 (5 bases). The receptor's source is a human donor with alopecia areata. CDR3 sequence: CASSYSWGKEAFF. DNA of the CDR3: TGTGCCAGCAGTTACTCTTGGGGGAAGGAAGCTTTCTTT.